What follows is one T cell receptor (beta chain) and its context. Germline trimming cut 3 bases from V and 4 bases from J; bases unmatched to any gene: 5. CDR3 length equals 15 residues. CDR1 KGHSH and CDR2 LQKENI come from the germline V gene. The data stem from a study of blood T cell repertoires in COVID-19. Study-wide context: Both acute and convalescent COVID-19 samples were obtained from the United States, Italy and Spain.

The repertoire was sequenced with immunoSEQ multiplex PCR; TCRdb's copy has only in-frame clones and lacks some. Of 55,000 to 70,000 clones listed, 88% were seen once; the top ten hold 43%. The chain couples TRBV18 to TRBJ2-1; TRBD2 agrees at 8 bases. Source material: peripheral blood. The TCR comes from a woman aged 55-69 years with COVID-19, enrolled during active disease. CDR3 sequence: CASSPGSGIYNEQFF. CDR3 coding DNA: TGTGCCAGCTCACCCGGTAGCGGGATATACAATGAGCAGTTCTTC. Supplemented by reference TRBV18 and TRBJ2-1, the full variable domain reads NAGVMQNPRHLVRRRGQEARLRCSPMKGHSHVYWYRQLPEEGLKFMVYLQKENIIDESGMPKERFSAEFPKEGPSILRIQQVVRGDSAAYFCASSPGSGIYNEQFFGPGTRLTVL.